These 26 T cell receptor beta chains came from one sample sequenced in a study of identical twins. TCRdb recomputed calls from the 5' RACE reads with MiXCR, one row per CDR3 protein. The sample has about 200,000 distinct CDR3 sequences, roughly 10% seen once; the top ten hold about a tenth. The specimen was memory T cells sorted from blood. The receptors come from a man aged 45 to 65 in good health.

The V gene is TRBV7-9, the J gene TRBJ1-1; D is uncertain. Looked up from germline, CDR1 is SEHNR and CDR2 is FQNEAQ (reference sequence). This CDR3 has 12 amino acids. V dropped 5 bases and J dropped 4 bases, with 8 bases sitting between them. The CDR3 sequence: CASSPDLTEAFF. The CDR3 DNA sequence: TGTGCCAGCAGCCCGGACCTCACTGAAGCTTTCTTT.

This clonotype was detected many times. The rearrangement uses TRBV12-3 or TRBV12-4 and TRBJ1-5, with D maybe TRBD1 (5 bases). The CDR3 extends over 13 amino acids. V was cut by 9 bases and J by 3 bases, with 12 bases left in between. CDR3 sequence: CASSRGSNQPQHF. Here the CDR3 DNA reads TGTGCCAGTAGCCGGGGGTCCAATCAGCCCCAGCATTTT.

There are many counts of this clonotype. The chain links TRBV6-5 to TRBJ1-2; D gene uncertain. CDR1 is MNHEY and CDR2 is SVGAGI in the germline V gene. CDR3 length equals 14 residues. V was pared by 2 bases and J by 4 bases, with 11 bases between. As DNA, the CDR3 is TGTGCCAGCAGTTACCTACAGTCCGGCTATGGCTACACCTTC. Translated: CASSYLQSGYGYTF.

In its sample, this clonotype was seen many times. This chain uses TRBV15 with TRBJ1-4, with TRBD1 as a possible D gene (5 bases). V lost 0 bases, J lost 7 bases, and 9 bases lay in between. CDR1 is LNHNV and CDR2 is YYDKDF in the germline V gene (reference sequence). The CDR3 has 14 amino acids. The CDR3 DNA reads as TGTGCCACCAGCAGAGAGGGGGGGACTGAAAAACTGTTTTTT. Its protein product is CATSREGGTEKLFF. Supplemented by reference TRBV15 and TRBJ1-4, the full variable domain reads DAMVIQNPRYQVTQFGKPVTLSCSQTLNHNVMYWYQQKSSQAPKLLFHYYDKDFNNEADTPDNFQSRRPNTSFCFLDIRSPGLGDTAMYLCATSREGGTEKLFFGSGTQLSVL.

The rearrangement links TRBV11-1 to TRBJ1-1; D unresolved. V lost 6 bases and J lost 6, with 11 bases in between. From germline, CDR1 is SGHAT and CDR2 FQDESV (reference sequence). This CDR3 has 12 amino acids. The CDR3 nucleotides read TGTGCCAGCAGACATGGCGACGCTGAAGCTTTCTTT. As protein: CASRHGDAEAFF.

This clonotype was detected once. J is TRBJ2-3 and V is TRBV4-1; 11 bases align to TRBD1. Germline values: CDR1 MGHRA, CDR2 YSYEKL. CDR3 size: 17 residues. With 0 bases clipped from V and 4 bases from J, the junction kept 6 bases outside the gene matches. CDR3 nucleotides: TGCGCCAGCAGCCAAGAAGGACAGGGGGCTTTCCCAGATACGCAGTATTTT. Residues: CASSQEGQGAFPDTQYF.

This clonotype was found many times. The chain links TRBV15 to TRBJ2-2; D unclear. With 0 bases removed from V and 7 bases from J, the gap between germline ends came to 15 bases. Germline V gene lookup returns CDR1 LNHNV and CDR2 YYDKDF (reference sequence). CDR3 length: 16 residues. The CDR3 sequence is CATSRDLFQAFGELFF. As DNA, the CDR3 is TGTGCCACCAGCAGAGATCTCTTCCAGGCCTTCGGGGAGCTGTTTTTT.

V gene TRBV4-1 combines with J gene TRBJ1-1, with D perhaps matching TRBD1 (6 bases). The CDR3 extends over 16 amino acids. Trimming left V 2 bases short and J 0 bases short, with 13 bases between. The germline V gene has CDR1 MGHRA and CDR2 YSYEKL. In DNA, the CDR3 is TGCGCCAGCAGCCAACGCCGGGGGGCCATGAACACTGAAGCTTTCTTT. Translating it yields CASSQRRGAMNTEAFF.

The chain combines TRBV7-2 with TRBJ2-5; TRBD2 agrees at 9 bases. Germline V CDR1 and CDR2: SGHTA, FQGNSA. CDR3 length equals 15 residues. Trimming cost V 5 bases and J 4 bases; bases outside gene matches: 8. CDR3 sequence reads: CASSRTGTSRETQYF. In DNA, the CDR3 is TGTGCCAGCAGCCGTACCGGGACTAGCAGAGAGACCCAGTACTTC. The variable domain in full, completed from reference TRBV7-2 and TRBJ2-5, reads GAGVSQSPSNKVTEKGKDVELRCDPISGHTALYWYRQSLGQGLEFLIYFQGNSAPDKSGLPSDRFSAERTGGSVSTLTIQRTQQEDSAVYLCASSRTGTSRETQYFGPGTRLLVL.

Ten or more counts support this clonotype. V usage is TRBV15 and J usage is TRBJ1-5; 12 positions match TRBD1. Trimming at V came to 3 bases and at J to 8 bases, leaving 11 bases not matched to a gene. In germline, CDR1 is LNHNV, CDR2 YYDKDF (reference sequence). The CDR3 loop spans 17 amino acids. The CDR3 nucleotides read TGTGCCACCAGCAGTTCCTCTCCGGGACAGGGGGCCAAGCCCCAGCATTTT. Translated, it gives CATSSSSPGQGAKPQHF.

On this clonotype: This may come from a read error, since a much larger clone is one base off. V and J are TRBV6-2 or TRBV6-3 and TRBJ2-4; D might be TRBD2 (5 bases). Per germline, CDR1 MNHEY and CDR2 SVGEGT. Trimming took off 5 bases at V and 8 bases at J, with 16 bases between the two ends. This CDR3 contains 14 residues. The chain's CDR3 is CASSRMAAGDIQYF. The CDR3 DNA follows: TGTGCCAGCAGTAGGATGGCCGCCGGGGACATTCAGTACTTC.

This clonotype was counted a few times. The genes are TRBV18 and TRBJ1-5; no definite D call. The CDR3 extends over 16 amino acids. The germline V and J ends were trimmed by 2 bases and 0 bases, with 11 bases remaining between them. Germline V lookup: CDR1 KGHSH, CDR2 LQKENI. The CDR3 reads CASSPGRVDSNQPQHF. CDR3 coding DNA: TGTGCCAGCTCACCAGGGAGGGTTGATAGCAATCAGCCCCAGCATTTT.

This clonotype was observed a handful of times. The J gene is TRBJ2-1, the V gene TRBV13, with 8 bases identical to TRBD2. The CDR3 is made up of 16 amino acids. The J segment lost 0 bases and the V segment lost 4 bases, leaving 5 bases of the junction unmatched. Germline CDR1 reads PRHDT; CDR2 reads FYEKMQ (reference sequence). CDR3: CASSSPGTSSYNEQFF. The CDR3 region has the DNA TGTGCCAGCAGCTCCCCCGGGACTAGCTCCTACAATGAGCAGTTCTTC.

This clonotype has only a few counts. V usage is TRBV5-6 and J usage is TRBJ2-3, with TRBD2 as a possible D gene (6 bases). Germline V gives CDR1 SGHDT, CDR2 YYEEEE. This CDR3 contains 16 residues. The V gene lost 0 bases and the J gene lost 10 bases, with 21 bases spanning the gap. The CDR3 DNA reads TGTGCCAGCAGCTTGGAAGCTGGGGACTCCTTTAATGCGCAGTATTTT. It specifies CASSLEAGDSFNAQYF.

This clonotype appeared many times. This chain uses TRBV7-3 with TRBJ2-5, with D perhaps matching TRBD1 (5 bases). The CDR3 consists of 15 residues. Trimming pared 5 bases from V and 7 bases from J, leaving 20 bases between. CDR1 and CDR2 from the germline V gene are SGHTA and FQGTGA. CDR3 nucleotides: TGTGCCAGCAGCCCCCAGGGCTCACGCCACTCGACCCAGTACTTC. As protein: CASSPQGSRHSTQYF.

This clonotype was observed many times. The V and J genes are TRBV6-2 or TRBV6-3 and TRBJ1-1; no clear D. CDR3 length: 14 amino acids. Germline V gene sequence: CDR1 MNHEY, CDR2 SVGEGT. V dropped 3 bases and J dropped 4 bases, with 12 bases sitting between them. The CDR3 DNA follows: TGTGCCAGCAGTTATTTTTCGCAACTCACTGAAGCTTTCTTT. As protein: CASSYFSQLTEAFF.

This clonotype was observed a few times. The genes are TRBV19 and TRBJ2-6, with 7 bases identical to TRBD1. The CDR3 is 16 amino acids. Germline CDR1 reads LNHDA; CDR2 reads SQIVND (reference sequence). Trimming cost V 6 bases and J 4 bases; bases outside gene matches: 9. CDR3 in DNA: TGTGCCAGTAGGCATGGACAGGTGGCCGGGGCCAACGTCCTGACTTTC. It encodes CASRHGQVAGANVLTF. The full variable domain, rest sourced from reference TRBV19 and TRBJ2-6, is DGGITQSPKYLFRKEGQNVTLSCEQNLNHDAMYWYRQDPGQGLRLIYYSQIVNDFQKGDIAEGYSVSREKKESFPLTVTSAQKNPTAFYLCASRHGQVAGANVLTFGAGSRLTVL.

V gene TRBV6-6 combines with J gene TRBJ2-5; 7 nucleotides align to TRBD1. V trimming: 5 bases; J trimming: 5 bases; junction bases outside the gene matches: 5. CDR3 length: 13 amino acids. Germline-derived CDR1 and CDR2 are MNHNY and SVGAGI (reference sequence). CDR3 protein: CASSRQGVETQYF. CDR3 nucleotides: TGTGCCAGCAGTCGACAGGGCGTCGAGACCCAGTACTTC.

The rearrangement joins TRBV7-2 to TRBJ2-7; 13 bases map to TRBD2. The length of the CDR3 is 16 residues. The ends lost 5 bases at V and 2 bases at J; junction bases unmatched: 6. CDR1 and CDR2 from the germline V gene are SGHTA and FQGNSA. CDR3 coding DNA: TGTGCCAGCAGCAAAAGCGGGACTAGCGGGACCTACGAGCAGTACTTC. Translating it yields CASSKSGTSGTYEQYF.

This clonotype was seen ten or more times. The V gene is TRBV5-1, the J gene TRBJ1-6; TRBD1 might be the D (5 bases). The CDR3 extends over 15 amino acids. Germline CDR1 and CDR2: SGHRS and YFSETQ. The V end lost 4 bases, the J end lost 5 bases, and 13 bases lay between the germline ends. The CDR3 DNA sequence: TGCGCCAGCAGCAGCCGACAGTTAAATAATTCACCCCTCCACTTT. It encodes CASSSRQLNNSPLHF.

In its sample, this clonotype was seen many times. The CDR3 bases are TGCAGTCTACACCGGACAGATAACACTGAAGCTTTCTTT. It is translated as CSLHRTDNTEAFF. The chain recombines TRBV20-1 with TRBJ1-1; maybe TRBD1 (6 bases). Germline CDR1 reads DFQATT; CDR2 reads SNEGSKA (reference sequence). The CDR3 runs to 13 residues. V lost 8 bases and J 2 bases, leaving 15 bases between the germline ends.

The chain is built from TRBV9 and TRBJ2-3; 9 nucleotides align to TRBD2. The CDR3 runs to 16 residues. The germline V gene encodes CDR1 SGDLS and CDR2 YYNGEE. The V gene end was trimmed by 0 bases and the J gene end by 5 bases; junction bases not matched to a gene: 7. In DNA form, the CDR3 reads TGTGCCAGCAGCGTAGCTTTTAGCGGGGGTCAAGATACGCAGTATTTT. Translated, it gives CASSVAFSGGQDTQYF. The whole variable domain, remainder taken from reference TRBV9 and TRBJ2-3, is DSGVTQTPKHLITATGQRVTLRCSPRSGDLSVYWYQQSLDQGLQFLIQYYNGEERAKGNILERFSAQQFPDLHSELNLSSLELGDSALYFCASSVAFSGGQDTQYFGPGTRLTVL.

This clonotype occurred many times. The V call is TRBV3-1, the J call TRBJ1-4; weak D call: TRBD1 (6 bases). The length of the CDR3 is 17 residues. Trimming took off 4 bases at V and 4 bases at J, with 19 bases between the two ends. Germline V gene sequence: CDR1 LGHDT, CDR2 YNNKEL (reference sequence). CDR3 region: CASSRPGGHQDNEKLFF. CDR3 DNA: TGTGCCAGCAGCCGTCCGGGGGGCCATCAAGATAATGAAAAACTGTTTTTT.

This clonotype was picked up many times. The J gene is TRBJ2-1, the V gene TRBV20-1; 8 positions agree with TRBD1. The length of the CDR3 is 12 residues. Germline values: CDR1 DFQATT, CDR2 SNEGSKA (reference sequence). The V segment lost 2 bases and the J segment 9 bases; nucleotides outside the gene matches: 3. The CDR3 loop is CSARTGGGEQFF. The CDR3 DNA reads TGCAGTGCTAGAACAGGGGGTGGTGAGCAGTTCTTC.

This clonotype was counted a few times. The chain employs TRBV4-3 and TRBJ2-7, with D possibly TRBD1 on 7 matching bases. CDR3 length: 17 amino acids. V was shortened by 8 bases and J by 4 bases, with 27 bases between the two germline ends. The germline CDR1 and CDR2 sequences are LGHNA and YSLEER. The CDR3 loop reads CASQQGDCRVGHYEQYF. The CDR3 region has the DNA TGCGCCAGCCAGCAGGGGGACTGTCGGGTTGGTCATTACGAGCAGTACTTC.

This clonotype was picked up a small number of times. CDR3 amino acids: CASRTGRPPHQPQHF. The CDR3 bases are TGTGCCAGCAGAACGGGACGGCCCCCCCATCAGCCCCAGCATTTT. This rearrangement joins TRBV5-5 to TRBJ1-5; D might be TRBD1 (5 bases). V was cut by 5 bases and J by 5 bases, with 17 bases left in between. Germline CDR1 SGHKS, CDR2 YYEKEE (reference sequence). CDR3 length: 15 amino acids.